These T cell receptor beta chains were read from a single sample in a study of Ad26.COV2.S vaccination and SARS-CoV-2 variants. Profiling relied on immunoSEQ multiplex PCR, and the TCRdb table lists in-frame clones only, not all of them. Of under 600,000 clones in the sample, roughly nine tenths were seen once. Here the sequenced sample was peripheral blood, taken in a trial of Ad26.COV2.S vaccine versus placebo. Receptor source: a person aged 18-60 years who received the Ad26.COV2.S COVID-19 vaccine or a placebo. Both conserved end residues are part of each CDR3. The order of the fields is clone size, V gene, D gene, J gene, CDR3 DNA, CDR3 protein. A D gene is named only where the DNA matches it firmly. Clone size is not always given. Where it is, it says once, few, many or a class for expanded clones.

>NA|TRBV7-3|NA|TRBJ2-2
TGTGCCAGCAGCTCCGGGCTAGGGGCCACCGGGGAGCTGTTTTTT
CASSSGLGATGELFF
>NA|TRBV18|TRBD1|TRBJ1-4
TGTGCCAGCTCACTGACAGGGGGCAATTCTGCAACTAATGAAAAACTGTTTTTT
CASSLTGGNSATNEKLFF
>NA|TRBV3-1/TRBV3-2|NA|TRBJ1-2
TGTGCCAGCAGCCATGTAACCGGGACACTGAACTATGGCTACACCTTC
CASSHVTGTLNYGYTF
>NA|TRBV18|TRBD2|TRBJ2-1
TGTGCCAGCTCACGAGCGGGAGGCTCCTACAATGAGCAGTTCTTC
CASSRAGGSYNEQFF
>NA|TRBV28|NA|TRBJ1-5
TGTGCCAGCAGCCTCGTAGTCAATCAGCCCCAGCATTTT
CASSLVVNQPQHF
>NA|TRBV5-5|NA|TRBJ2-5
TGTGCCAGCAGCTTCAACAGGAGGCAAGAGACCCAGTACTTC
CASSFNRRQETQYF
>NA|TRBV2|TRBD1|TRBJ1-5
TGTGCCAGCACCCGAAGGGAGGGGGCTGGCAATCAGCCCCAGCATTTT
CASTRREGAGNQPQHF
>NA|TRBV19|TRBD1|TRBJ2-7
TGTGCCAGTAGTATAATACCCGGGACAGGGGGCCACGAGCAGTACTTC
CASSIIPGTGGHEQYF
>NA|TRBV4-2|NA|TRBJ1-3
TGTGCCAGCAGCCAGGGGTGGCAGGCAAACACCATATATTTT
CASSQGWQANTIYF
>once|TRBV7-9|TRBD2|TRBJ2-5
TGTGCCAGCAGCTTACTCCCTAGCGGGGTTGAGACCCAGTACTTC
CASSLLPSGVETQYF
>once|TRBV19|NA|TRBJ1-1
TGTGCCAGTAGTATATACGAGGGAGGGTTGGCTTTCTTT
CASSIYEGGLAFF
>NA|TRBV5-4|TRBD1|TRBJ2-7
TGTGCCAGCAGCTTGGGGGGACAGGGAGGCGAGCAGTACTTC
CASSLGGQGGEQYF
>NA|TRBV3-1/TRBV3-2|TRBD2|TRBJ2-1
TGTGCCAGCAGCCAAGTTAGCGGGAGGGGGGGTGAGCAGTTCTTC
CASSQVSGRGGEQFF
>NA|TRBV9|TRBD2|TRBJ2-3
TGTGCCAGCAGCGTAACGAGCGGGGTTAGCACAGATACGCAGTATTTT
CASSVTSGVSTDTQYF
>NA|TRBV21-1|NA|TRBJ2-2
TGTGCCAGCAAGTACAGGAGGGGGGAGCTGTTTTTT
CASKYRRGELFF
>NA|TRBV5-1|NA|TRBJ1-4
TGCGCCAGCAATCCGGGACCCACTAATGAAAAACTGTTTTTT
CASNPGPTNEKLFF
>NA|TRBV18|NA|TRBJ1-1
TGTGCCACCTTGACAGACATGAACACTGAAGCTTTCTTT
CATLTDMNTEAFF
>NA|TRBV5-1|NA|TRBJ2-1
TGCGCCAGCAGCTGGGACTCCGACGAGCAGTTCTTC
CASSWDSDEQFF
>NA|TRBV6-6|TRBD2|TRBJ2-3
TGTGCCAGCAGTTCCTTAGCGGGTCGCACAGATACGCAGTATTTT
CASSSLAGRTDTQYF
>NA|TRBV12-3/TRBV12-4|NA|TRBJ2-5
TGTGCCAGCAGCCTAGGGCGGGAGACCCAGTACTTC
CASSLGRETQYF
>NA|TRBV5-1|NA|TRBJ2-5
TGCGCCAGCAGCCAAGGCGCAGCCCTCCGGGAGACCCAGTACTTC
CASSQGAALRETQYF
>NA|TRBV7-9|NA|TRBJ2-7
TGTGCCAGCAGCTCAGAGTACTACGAGCAGTACTTC
CASSSEYYEQYF
>NA|TRBV19|NA|TRBJ1-5
TGTGCCAGTAGTCAACCTACCCTCAATCAGCCCCAGCATTTT
CASSQPTLNQPQHF
>NA|TRBV3-1/TRBV3-2|NA|TRBJ2-1
TGTGCCAGCAGCCAAGCGGGGCACCACTCCTACAATGAGCAGTTCTTC
CASSQAGHHSYNEQFF
>NA|TRBV5-1|TRBD2|TRBJ2-7
TGCGCCAGCAGCTTGGCCGAGACTAGCGAGAGACCTTACGAGCAGTACTTC
CASSLAETSERPYEQYF
>NA|TRBV27|NA|TRBJ2-3
TGTGCCAGCAGTTTTTCGGGAAGTAGGACCAGAGATACGCAGTATTTT
CASSFSGSRTRDTQYF
>once|TRBV7-9|NA|TRBJ2-1
TGTGCCAGCGGATTCCCATACAATGAGCAGTTCTTC
CASGFPYNEQFF
>NA|TRBV11-2|NA|TRBJ2-5
TGTGCCAGCAGCTTAGATCTGGCAGGGAGGGAGACCCAGTACTTC
CASSLDLAGRETQYF
>NA|TRBV25-1|NA|TRBJ1-2
TGTGCCAGCAGTCCTACTGGGGGCAGGACTATCTATGGCTACACCTTC
CASSPTGGRTIYGYTF
>once|TRBV5-1|TRBD2|TRBJ2-5
TGCGCCAGCAGCCGCGGGACTAGCGCGGGATTAGAAGAGACCCAGTACTTC
CASSRGTSAGLEETQYF
>NA|TRBV18|TRBD2|TRBJ2-3
TGTGCCAGCTCACTAACCCGCGGGACTAGCGACTCTAGCACAGATACGCAGTATTTT
CASSLTRGTSDSSTDTQYF
>once|TRBV15|NA|TRBJ2-3
TGTGCCACCGGTATAGCTCTGGGTTTTACAGATACGCAGTATTTT
CATGIALGFTDTQYF
>NA|TRBV28|NA|TRBJ2-3
TGTGCCAGCAGTTCAACAGGTAGCACAGATACGCAGTATTTT
CASSSTGSTDTQYF
>NA|TRBV7-9|TRBD1|TRBJ1-1
TGTGCCAGCAGCGGCCGGGACAGTAACACTGAAGCTTTCTTT
CASSGRDSNTEAFF
>NA|TRBV7-6|NA|TRBJ2-2
TGTGCCAGCAGCTTAGGCCGGTCGAACACCGGGGAGCTGTTTTTT
CASSLGRSNTGELFF
>NA|TRBV28|NA|TRBJ1-2
TGTGCCAGCAGTTTAGTCCACAGGGAGGGCTATGGCTACACCTTC
CASSLVHREGYGYTF
>once|TRBV7-2|NA|TRBJ2-3
TGTGCCAGCAGCCGAGAGCTAGGGAATACGCAGTATTTT
CASSRELGNTQYF
>NA|TRBV30|NA|TRBJ2-7
TGTGCCTGGAGTGTACGCTCTGAGCAGTACTTC
CAWSVRSEQYF
>NA|TRBV7-9|NA|TRBJ1-5
TGTGCCAGCAGGTCAGGGGATAGCAATCAGCCCCAGCATTTT
CASRSGDSNQPQHF
>NA|TRBV6-1|NA|TRBJ1-2
TGTGCCAGCAGTGAATTGGCGACAGGCCCTATCTCCTATGGCTACACCTTC
CASSELATGPISYGYTF
>NA|TRBV7-6|NA|TRBJ1-1
TGTGCCAGCAGCACAGAGGCCCGTATGAACACTGAAGCTTTCTTT
CASSTEARMNTEAFF
>NA|TRBV18|NA|TRBJ1-3
TGTGCCAGCTCCCCCGAGGGAAACACCATATATTTT
CASSPEGNTIYF
>NA|TRBV5-1|TRBD2|TRBJ2-3
TGCGCCAGCAGCAAGGGAGCGGGAAACACAGATACGCAGTATTTT
CASSKGAGNTDTQYF
>NA|TRBV7-9|NA|TRBJ1-6
TGTGCCACCGACGGGAGCTCCTATAATTCACCCCTCCACTTT
CATDGSSYNSPLHF
>NA|TRBV18|NA|TRBJ2-1
TGTGCCAGCTCACCTCCCCCGCAGGGCGGCAATGAGCAGTTCTTC
CASSPPPQGGNEQFF
>NA|TRBV21-1|NA|TRBJ1-5
TGTGCCAGCAGCCAAAAGACACAACCAGGCAATCAGCCCCAGCATTTT
CASSQKTQPGNQPQHF
>NA|TRBV7-2|NA|TRBJ1-2
TGTGCCAGCAGCTCGAGCCTAGGGGATGGCTACACCTTC
CASSSSLGDGYTF
>NA|TRBV28|TRBD2|TRBJ2-1
TGTGCCAGCAGTCCCCCGAGCGGGGGGGGCGAAAATGAGCAGTTCTTC
CASSPPSGGGENEQFF
>NA|TRBV2|NA|TRBJ2-3
TGTGCCAGCATGAGCGGAAGCCCAGATACGCAGTATTTT
CASMSGSPDTQYF
>NA|TRBV19|NA|TRBJ2-1
TGTGCCAGTAGTCCTAGGGGGGGCAAGAGCTCCTACAATGAGCAGTTCTTC
CASSPRGGKSSYNEQFF
>NA|TRBV2|NA|TRBJ2-3
TGTGCCAGCAAGTTTAGGGGCTCCGGGGCGCAGTATTTT
CASKFRGSGAQYF
>NA|TRBV12-3/TRBV12-4|NA|TRBJ1-2
TGTGCCAGCAGTACCGACAGATTCTATGGCTACACCTTC
CASSTDRFYGYTF
>NA|TRBV5-1|NA|TRBJ1-2
TGCGCCAGCCGCGGAGGCCCCTTGGATGGCTACACCTTC
CASRGGPLDGYTF